These 14 T cell receptor beta chains were sequenced from one sample in a study of shared clonotypes between healthy human individuals. Profiled with immunoSEQ multiplex PCR; TCRdb holds only in-frame clones, not every one. Of hundreds of thousands of clones in the sample, more than 70% were seen once. The source material was memory CD4+ T cells sorted from blood. The sample's subset: CD45RA-negative fraction. The receptors were sampled from a woman in her twenties or thirties in good health.

This rearrangement joins TRBV18 to TRBJ2-7; 7 nucleotides line up with TRBD1. CDR3 length equals 15 residues. V lost 2 bases, J lost 4 bases, and 8 bases stayed unmatched. Per the germline V gene, CDR1 is KGHSH and CDR2 is LQKENI. CDR3 loop: CASSPGTVKGYEQYF. CDR3 sequence (DNA): TGTGCCAGCTCACCAGGGACAGTAAAGGGGTACGAGCAGTACTTC.

As to this clone: This sample also contains other DNA sequences that code for the same CDR3. The genes are TRBV28 and TRBJ2-6, with 7 nucleotides matching TRBD2. The CDR3 length is 15 residues. Germline-derived CDR1 and CDR2 are MDHEN and SYDVKM. The V segment lost 3 bases and the J segment 2 bases; nucleotides outside the gene matches: 1. CDR3 in amino acids: CASSFRGAGANVLTF. CDR3 sequence (DNA): TGTGCCAGCAGTTTTCGGGGGGCTGGGGCCAACGTCCTGACTTTC. The variable domain in full, with the rest retrieved from reference TRBV28 and TRBJ2-6, is DVKVTQSSRYLVKRTGEKVFLECVQDMDHENMFWYRQDPGLGLRLIYFSYDVKMKEKGDIPEGYSVSREKKERFSLILESASTNQTSMYLCASSFRGAGANVLTFGAGSRLTVL.

This sequence joins TRBV5-1 and TRBJ2-5; 7 bases agree with TRBD1. The CDR3 consists of 17 residues. V was pared by 0 bases and J by 2 bases, with 10 bases of the junction left unmatched. CDR1 is SGHRS, CDR2 YFSETQ, per germline. The CDR3 bases are TGCGCCAGCAGCTTGGCTGGACAGGCCATTCCTCAAGAGACCCAGTACTTC. Protein product: CASSLAGQAIPQETQYF.

The rearrangement uses TRBV7-9 and TRBJ1-1; D is unresolved. Germline CDR1 and CDR2: SEHNR and FQNEAQ (reference sequence). This CDR3 has 13 amino acids. The V gene lost 7 bases and the J gene lost 0 bases, with 9 bases spanning the gap. Here the CDR3 DNA reads TGTGCCAGCACCAATGACTTGAACACTGAAGCTTTCTTT. Amino acid sequence: CASTNDLNTEAFF.

This chain uses TRBV28 with TRBJ2-5; D gene ambiguous. The CDR3 sequence is 14 residues long. Germline V CDR1 and CDR2: MDHEN, SYDVKM. V lost 3 bases and J 5 bases, leaving 13 bases between the germline ends. The CDR3 region is CASSLGQSRETQYF. In DNA, the CDR3 is TGTGCCAGCAGTTTGGGTCAGTCCCGGGAGACCCAGTACTTC.

The rearrangement joins TRBV15 to TRBJ2-5; D unclear. The germline V gene encodes CDR1 LNHNV and CDR2 YYDKDF (reference sequence). Trimming removed 4 bases at V and 3 bases at J, with 12 bases between. This CDR3 is built from 14 residues. DNA of the CDR3: TGTGCCACCAGCACCCGGTCATCGGAAGAGACCCAGTACTTC. Translating it yields CATSTRSSEETQYF. Complete variable domain (other parts from reference TRBV15 and TRBJ2-5): DAMVIQNPRYQVTQFGKPVTLSCSQTLNHNVMYWYQQKSSQAPKLLFHYYDKDFNNEADTPDNFQSRRPNTSFCFLDIRSPGLGDTAMYLCATSTRSSEETQYFGPGTRLLVL.

This chain connects TRBV5-1 to TRBJ2-3; 8 nucleotides align to TRBD1. Germline trimming cut 7 bases from V and 3 bases from J; bases unmatched to any gene: 10. CDR3 length: 15 amino acids. The V gene's germline CDR1 is SGHRS and CDR2 YFSETQ. CDR3 region: CASGTGYGGTDTQYF. The CDR3 bases are TGCGCCAGCGGGACAGGTTATGGAGGGACAGATACGCAGTATTTT.

The rearrangement links TRBV6-4 to TRBJ1-2; 7 nucleotides line up with TRBD1. This CDR3 spans 13 amino acids. V lost 3 bases and J lost 6; bases outside the gene matches: 4. Germline values: CDR1 MRHNA, CDR2 SNTAGT. DNA for the CDR3: TGTGCCAGCAGTGAGGGGGACAGTGATGGCTACACCTTC. It translates to CASSEGDSDGYTF.

This chain uses TRBV18 with TRBJ2-7; D is possibly TRBD1 or TRBD2 (6 bases each). The CDR3 covers 16 residues. Trimming stripped 2 bases from V and 7 bases from J, with 21 bases between. Germline CDR1 is KGHSH and CDR2 is LQKENI. CDR3 sequence reads: CASSPGLAGGRVEQYF. DNA for the CDR3: TGTGCCAGCTCACCAGGCCTTGCCGGGGGCCGAGTGGAGCAGTACTTC.

This chain links TRBV19 with TRBJ2-1, with TRBD1 matching 8 bases. Germline assignment: CDR1 LNHDA and CDR2 SQIVND (reference sequence). The length of the CDR3 is 16 residues. The ends lost 4 bases at V and 1 base at J; junction bases unmatched: 6. CDR3 region: CASSTQTGASYNEQFF. CDR3 nucleotide sequence: TGTGCCAGTAGTACCCAGACAGGGGCTTCCTACAATGAGCAGTTCTTC.

The chain uses TRBV6-5 and TRBJ2-1; tentatively, D is TRBD2 (5 bases). Germline V CDR1 and CDR2: MNHEY, SVGAGI. Trimming cost V 0 bases and J 8 bases, with 11 bases left between them. This CDR3 contains 14 residues. The CDR3 coding sequence is TGTGCCAGCAGTTACTCGACGTCTAGCTATGAGCAGTTCTTC. This sequence encodes CASSYSTSSYEQFF.

For the CDR3, the DNA is TGCGCCAGCAGCTTGGCCGGTCCGGGGAACACGGATACGCAGTATTTT. It is translated as CASSLAGPGNTDTQYF. V is TRBV5-1 and J is TRBJ2-3; possibly TRBD2 for D (5 bases). Germline V gives CDR1 SGHRS, CDR2 YFSETQ. Trimming took off 0 bases at V and 6 bases at J, with 17 bases between the two ends. CDR3 size: 16 residues.

The chain carries TRBV6-5 and TRBJ2-5; no reliable D call. CDR3 length: 14 residues. Deletions cut 7 bases from V and 5 bases from J, with 17 bases between. Germline CDR1 is MNHEY and CDR2 is SVGAGI. The CDR3 loop is CASTREPTEETQYF. The CDR3 DNA follows: TGTGCCAGCACAAGGGAACCGACGGAGGAGACCCAGTACTTC.

Only a few counts were recorded for this clone. V gene TRBV2 combines with J gene TRBJ2-6; D is uncertain. Trimming took 3 bases from V and 0 from J, leaving 9 bases between them. There are 16 residues in the CDR3. The germline CDR1 and CDR2 sequences are SNHLY and FYNNEI. The CDR3 region is CASSETAHSGANVLTF. The CDR3 DNA reads TGTGCCAGCAGTGAGACGGCTCACTCTGGGGCCAACGTCCTGACTTTC.